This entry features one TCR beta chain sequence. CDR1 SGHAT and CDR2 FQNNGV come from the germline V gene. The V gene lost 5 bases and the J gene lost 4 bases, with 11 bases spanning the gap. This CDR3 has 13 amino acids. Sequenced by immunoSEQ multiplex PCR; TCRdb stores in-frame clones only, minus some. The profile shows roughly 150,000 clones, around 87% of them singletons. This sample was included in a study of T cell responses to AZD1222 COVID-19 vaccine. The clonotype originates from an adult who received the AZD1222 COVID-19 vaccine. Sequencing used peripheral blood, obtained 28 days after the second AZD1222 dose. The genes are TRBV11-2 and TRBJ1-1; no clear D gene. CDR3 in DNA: TGTGCCAGCAGCCAGGCCAAGGGCACTGAAGCTTTCTTT. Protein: CASSQAKGTEAFF.